The clone carrying this TCR beta chain has a handful of counts. Its cognate antigen is unknown. The data were obtained in a study of T cell repertoires in cytomegalovirus infection. Whole-study context: Recently identified HLA-C-restricted CMV epitopes were among the peptides used. TCR beta signatures that were public indicated CMV infection and matching HLA type.

The germline V gene encodes CDR1 MNHEY and CDR2 SMNVEV (reference sequence). V was clipped by 6 bases and J by 0 bases, with 11 bases between them. The CDR3 length is 14 residues. From the reads, TCRdb called clonotypes with MiXCR, one entry per CDR3 protein. The sample has about 51,000 distinct CDR3 sequences; over 15% are singletons. Study observations and caveats: Dominant in the ex vivo response were TCR beta clonotypes restricted by HLA-C and specific for CMV. The cumulative frequency of public TCR beta families distinguished individuals who carried CMV together with the relevant HLA.

The chain joins TRBV27 to TRBJ1-1; D is undetermined. The sequence derives from a human donor in good health (CMV status not recorded). Some clones in this sample may be carry-over from other donors' samples. The sequenced sample was CD8+ T cells from cultured PBMCs, obtained from culture after CMV antigen stimulation. CDR3 protein: CASSAGFMNTEAFF. Here the CDR3 DNA reads TGTGCCAGCAGCGCCGGATTCATGAACACTGAAGCTTTCTTT.